A selection of T cell receptor beta chains follows, all from one sample in a study of beta chain features in type 1 diabetes. Assay used: immunoSEQ multiplex PCR; TCRdb lists only in-frame clones, some missing. The sample holds over 200,000 clones, about a tenth seen once. Specimen: naive CD4+ T cells from blood. Receptors were obtained from a man aged 30 to 39 with type 1 diabetes. Both conserved end residues are part of each CDR3. A D gene is named only where the DNA matches it firmly. The size of a clone is reported for some rows only, either as once, few or many, or as a class for expanded clones.

d_call: .; clone_size: few; j_call: TRBJ1-1; v_call: TRBV15; cdr3_nt: TGTGCCACCAGCGGAACAGGGTGGAGTACTGAAGCTTTCTTT; cdr3_aa: CATSGTGWSTEAFF
d_call: .; clone_size: .; j_call: TRBJ2-5; v_call: TRBV6-5; cdr3_nt: TGTGCCAGCAGTTACTCGCGTGACCAAGAGACCCAGTACTTC; cdr3_aa: CASSYSRDQETQYF
d_call: TRBD2; clone_size: .; j_call: TRBJ2-7; v_call: TRBV27; cdr3_nt: TGTGCCAGCCGGGACTATCTCTACGAGCAGTACTTC; cdr3_aa: CASRDYLYEQYF
d_call: TRBD1; clone_size: few; j_call: TRBJ2-7; v_call: TRBV18; cdr3_nt: TGTGCCAGCTCACAAAATGGGCAGGGGGCTAGCGAGCAGTACTTC; cdr3_aa: CASSQNGQGASEQYF
d_call: .; clone_size: .; j_call: TRBJ2-5; v_call: TRBV6-5; cdr3_nt: TGTGCCAGCAGCCTCGGCGCCAGCGTCCAAGAGACCCAGTACTTC; cdr3_aa: CASSLGASVQETQYF
d_call: TRBD1; clone_size: few; j_call: TRBJ2-3; v_call: TRBV30; cdr3_nt: TGTGCCCGGACAGGGGGACGGGAGCAGTATTTT; cdr3_aa: CARTGGREQYF
d_call: .; clone_size: .; j_call: TRBJ1-3; v_call: TRBV2; cdr3_nt: TGTGCCAGCAGACCTCGGACAGAAACTGGAAACACCATATATTTT; cdr3_aa: CASRPRTETGNTIYF
d_call: .; clone_size: few; j_call: TRBJ2-3; v_call: TRBV5-1; cdr3_nt: TGCGCCAGCAGCTTGGATGAGGGAGATACGCAGTATTTT; cdr3_aa: CASSLDEGDTQYF
d_call: TRBD2; clone_size: .; j_call: TRBJ2-1; v_call: TRBV5-1; cdr3_nt: TGCGCCAGCAGCCCCTTACTAGCGGGGGAAAGTAATGAGCAGTTCTTC; cdr3_aa: CASSPLLAGESNEQFF
d_call: .; clone_size: .; j_call: TRBJ2-3; v_call: TRBV5-1; cdr3_nt: TGCGCCAGCAGCTTAACTGGCACAGATACGCAGTATTTT; cdr3_aa: CASSLTGTDTQYF
d_call: TRBD1; clone_size: .; j_call: TRBJ2-5; v_call: TRBV7-2; cdr3_nt: TGTGCCAGCAGCCGGACAGGGCTTCAAGAGACCCAGTACTTC; cdr3_aa: CASSRTGLQETQYF
d_call: TRBD2; clone_size: few; j_call: TRBJ2-5; v_call: TRBV7-2; cdr3_nt: TGTGCCAGCAGCTGGCGGGAGGACAGAGGGGAGACCCAGTACTTC; cdr3_aa: CASSWREDRGETQYF
d_call: .; clone_size: few; j_call: TRBJ1-1; v_call: TRBV5-6; cdr3_nt: TGTGCCAGCAGCTTGCTCGACAGGAGCCCTGAAGCTTTCTTT; cdr3_aa: CASSLLDRSPEAFF
d_call: TRBD2; clone_size: .; j_call: TRBJ2-7; v_call: TRBV7-2; cdr3_nt: TGTGCCAGCAGCCGTTGGTTAGCGGGGGGCCGGTACGAGCAGTACTTC; cdr3_aa: CASSRWLAGGRYEQYF
d_call: .; clone_size: few; j_call: TRBJ2-3; v_call: TRBV7-8; cdr3_nt: TGTGCCAGCAGCTTAGGTGTAAAGCCTAGCACAGATACGCAGTATTTT; cdr3_aa: CASSLGVKPSTDTQYF
d_call: TRBD2; clone_size: few; j_call: TRBJ2-7; v_call: TRBV5-1; cdr3_nt: TGCGCCAGCAGCTCCCGGGGGGGCGAGTACGAGCAGTACTTC; cdr3_aa: CASSSRGGEYEQYF
d_call: TRBD1; clone_size: few; j_call: TRBJ2-1; v_call: TRBV9; cdr3_nt: TGTGCCAGCACCGTTGCGGACAGGGGTCCTCATGAGCAGTTCTTC; cdr3_aa: CASTVADRGPHEQFF
d_call: TRBD1; clone_size: .; j_call: TRBJ2-2; v_call: TRBV28; cdr3_nt: TGTGCCAGCAGTTCCACCGGGACAGGGGCCACCGGGGAGCTGTTTTTT; cdr3_aa: CASSSTGTGATGELFF
d_call: .; clone_size: .; j_call: TRBJ2-7; v_call: TRBV2; cdr3_nt: TGTGCCAGCGAAGGAGGGGAGAGAAGGCAGTACTTC; cdr3_aa: CASEGGERRQYF
d_call: .; clone_size: few; j_call: TRBJ2-4; v_call: TRBV2; cdr3_nt: TGTGCCAGCAGTCAGGACAGAAAAGAGTACTTC; cdr3_aa: CASSQDRKEYF
d_call: .; clone_size: few; j_call: TRBJ1-1; v_call: TRBV6-5; cdr3_nt: TGTGCCAGCAGTCTCGACAGCGAAGCTTTCTTT; cdr3_aa: CASSLDSEAFF
d_call: TRBD1; clone_size: few; j_call: TRBJ1-4; v_call: TRBV25-1; cdr3_nt: TGTGCCAGTAGGGGGCCTAATGAAAAACTGTTTTTT; cdr3_aa: CASRGPNEKLFF
d_call: TRBD2; clone_size: few; j_call: TRBJ2-1; v_call: TRBV7-8; cdr3_nt: TGTGCCAGCAGCTTACCTACTAGCGGGCCCGAAAGCTCCTACAATGAGCAGTTCTTC; cdr3_aa: CASSLPTSGPESSYNEQFF
d_call: .; clone_size: .; j_call: TRBJ2-2; v_call: TRBV7-7; cdr3_nt: TGTGCTAGCAGCCCCAGGGTAGGCGGGGAGCTGTTTTTT; cdr3_aa: CASSPRVGGELFF
d_call: TRBD1; clone_size: .; j_call: TRBJ1-6; v_call: TRBV5-4; cdr3_nt: TGTGCCAGCAGCTGGGGACAGAATTCACCCCTCCACTTT; cdr3_aa: CASSWGQNSPLHF
d_call: TRBD2; clone_size: .; j_call: TRBJ2-3; v_call: TRBV5-1; cdr3_nt: TGCGCCAGCAGAGGACTAGACTACACAGATACGCAGTATTTT; cdr3_aa: CASRGLDYTDTQYF
d_call: TRBD2; clone_size: .; j_call: TRBJ2-7; v_call: TRBV29-1; cdr3_nt: TGCAGCGTGGGTCATAGCGGGGCAGACGAGCAGTACTTC; cdr3_aa: CSVGHSGADEQYF